This section outlines one T cell receptor beta chain sequence together with its context. As yet, its antigen is unknown. The use of a sample-barcoded 5' primer and a J-beta primer mix characterized a second PCR of roughly 6 to 11 cycles. TCRdb redid the calling of the 5' RACE reads with MiXCR, one entry per CDR3 protein. The sample lists a few hundred thousand distinct CDR3 sequences; 25% to 30% were seen once. Caucasian, healthy and from Russia, the donors were aged between about 6 and 100. The sample comes from a study of blood T cells in healthy people across ages. Study results and caveats: TCR beta diversity per million T cells fell roughly linearly with age.

Germline V gene sequence: CDR1 LGHNA, CDR2 YSLEER. CDR3 size: 18 residues. The J segment lost 1 base and the V segment lost 0 bases, leaving 9 bases of the junction unmatched. The TCR sequence derives from a woman in her seventies in good health. The sequencing input was blood. V usage is TRBV4-3 and J usage is TRBJ1-3, with 7 bases fitting TRBD1. CDR3 amino acids: CASSQDSGGGSSGNTIYF. CDR3 sequence (DNA): TGCGCCAGCAGCCAAGATTCCGGAGGGGGCAGTTCTGGAAACACCATATATTTT.